This T cell receptor beta chain was obtained from a study of T-cell reconstitution after alpha-beta-depleted transplantation in children. The CDR3 totals 15 residues. V lost 5 bases and J 0 bases, leaving 14 bases between the germline ends. CDR1 is DFQATT and CDR2 is SNEGSKA in the germline V gene (reference sequence). This clonotype was seen at least ten times. Unique molecular identifiers featured in how the TCRbeta library was prepared. TCRdb itself ran the PCR reads through MiXCR, one entry per CDR3 protein. Of 500,000 to 650,000 distinct CDR3 sequences in the sample, 10% to 15% are singletons; the top ten hold about 2.2%.

This TCR was recovered from a male patient between 5 and 17 years old who had a stem cell transplant for acute myeloid leukemia, so the T cells may come from the graft donor. The rearrangement joins TRBV20-1 to TRBJ2-1; D perhaps matches TRBD2 (5 bases). Material: PBMCs, mostly from graft donor cells, obtained 360 days after TCRalphabeta/CD19-depleted stem cell transplant. The CDR3 sequence: CSALRSAGSYNEQFF. CDR3 DNA: TGCAGTGCTTTACGGAGTGCGGGCTCCTACAATGAGCAGTTCTTC.